This TCR beta chain was sequenced for a study of T cell repertoires in cytomegalovirus infection. In the study overall: The public TCR beta signatures pointed to both CMV infection and matching HLA type.

TCRdb ran MiXCR on the reads and lists one entry per CDR3 protein. The sample yields over 450,000 distinct CDR3 sequences, approximately 10% seen once. This clonotype was detected ten times or more. The antigen is not known. Study-wide points: The cumulative frequency of public TCR beta families identified carriers of CMV plus the relevant HLA. HLA-C-restricted CMV-specific TCR beta clonotypes were dominant in the ex vivo response.

The V gene end was trimmed by 6 bases and the J gene end by 0 bases; junction bases not matched to a gene: 6. The germline V gene has CDR1 ENHRY and CDR2 SYGVKD. This CDR3 contains 17 residues. The chain links TRBV10-3 to TRBJ2-6; 9 nucleotides agree with TRBD1. The receptor was isolated from a human donor in good health (CMV status not recorded). Some clones in this sample may be carry-over from other donors' samples. The specimen sequenced was PBMCs. The CDR3 loop reads CAIRPGQGPSGANVLTF. The CDR3 region has the DNA TGTGCCATCAGACCGGGACAGGGTCCCTCTGGGGCCAACGTCCTGACTTTC.